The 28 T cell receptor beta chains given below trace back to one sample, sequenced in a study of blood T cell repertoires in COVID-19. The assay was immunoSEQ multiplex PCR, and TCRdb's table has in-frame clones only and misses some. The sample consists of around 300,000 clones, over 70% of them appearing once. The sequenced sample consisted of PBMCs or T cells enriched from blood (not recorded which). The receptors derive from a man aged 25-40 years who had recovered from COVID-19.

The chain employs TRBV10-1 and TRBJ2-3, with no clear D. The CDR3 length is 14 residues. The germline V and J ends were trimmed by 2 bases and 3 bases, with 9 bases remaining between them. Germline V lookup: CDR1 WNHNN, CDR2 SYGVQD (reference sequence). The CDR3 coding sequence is TGCGCCAGCAGTGAGAAGCAGGTGACAGATACGCAGTATTTT. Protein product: CASSEKQVTDTQYF.

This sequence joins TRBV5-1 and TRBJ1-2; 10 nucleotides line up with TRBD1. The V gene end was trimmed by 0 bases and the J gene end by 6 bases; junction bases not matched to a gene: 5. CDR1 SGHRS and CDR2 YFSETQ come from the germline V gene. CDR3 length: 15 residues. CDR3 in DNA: TGCGCCAGCAGCTTGGGCACGGGACAGGGGCATGGCTACACCTTC. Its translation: CASSLGTGQGHGYTF.

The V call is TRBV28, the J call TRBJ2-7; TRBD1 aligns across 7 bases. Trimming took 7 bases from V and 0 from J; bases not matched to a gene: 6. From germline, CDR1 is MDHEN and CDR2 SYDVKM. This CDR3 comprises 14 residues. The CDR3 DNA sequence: TGTGCCAGCAAGAGACAGGGCTACTCCTACGAGCAGTACTTC. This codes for CASKRQGYSYEQYF.

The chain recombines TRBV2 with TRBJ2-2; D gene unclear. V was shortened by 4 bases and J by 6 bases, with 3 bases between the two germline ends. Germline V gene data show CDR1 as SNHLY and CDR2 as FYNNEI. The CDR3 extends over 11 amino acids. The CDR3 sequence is CASSAAGELFF. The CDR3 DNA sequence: TGTGCCAGCAGTGCTGCCGGGGAGCTGTTTTTT.

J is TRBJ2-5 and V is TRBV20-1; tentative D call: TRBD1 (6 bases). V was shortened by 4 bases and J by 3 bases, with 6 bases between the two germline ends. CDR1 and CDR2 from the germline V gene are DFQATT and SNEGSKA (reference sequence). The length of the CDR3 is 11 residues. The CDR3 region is CSATGEETQYF. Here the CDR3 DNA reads TGCAGTGCTACAGGGGAAGAGACCCAGTACTTC.

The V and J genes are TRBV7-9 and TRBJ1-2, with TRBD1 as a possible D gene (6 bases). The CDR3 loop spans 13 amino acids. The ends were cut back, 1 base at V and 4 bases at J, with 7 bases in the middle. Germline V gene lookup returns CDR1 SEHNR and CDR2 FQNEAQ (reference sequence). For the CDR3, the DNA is TGTGCCAGCAGCTTAGAAGGGGGCTATGGCTACACCTTC. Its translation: CASSLEGGYGYTF.

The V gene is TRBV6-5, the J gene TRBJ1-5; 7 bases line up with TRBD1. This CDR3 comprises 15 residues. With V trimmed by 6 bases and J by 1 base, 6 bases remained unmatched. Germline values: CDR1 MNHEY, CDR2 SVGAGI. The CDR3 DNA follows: TGTGCCAGCAGCCCCCTGGGACAGAGCAATCAGCCCCAGCATTTT. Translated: CASSPLGQSNQPQHF.

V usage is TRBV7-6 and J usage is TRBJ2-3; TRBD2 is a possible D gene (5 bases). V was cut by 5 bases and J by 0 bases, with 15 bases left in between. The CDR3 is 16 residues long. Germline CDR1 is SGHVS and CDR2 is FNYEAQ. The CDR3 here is CASSPGWSASTDTQYF. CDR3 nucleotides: TGTGCCAGCAGCCCGGGGTGGAGCGCAAGCACAGATACGCAGTATTTT.

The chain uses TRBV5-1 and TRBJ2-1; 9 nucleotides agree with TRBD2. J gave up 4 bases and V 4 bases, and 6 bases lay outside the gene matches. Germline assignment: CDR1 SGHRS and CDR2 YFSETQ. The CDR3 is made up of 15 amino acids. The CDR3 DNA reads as TGCGCCAGCAGCCTGACTAGCGGAATTTACAATGAGCAGTTCTTC. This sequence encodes CASSLTSGIYNEQFF.

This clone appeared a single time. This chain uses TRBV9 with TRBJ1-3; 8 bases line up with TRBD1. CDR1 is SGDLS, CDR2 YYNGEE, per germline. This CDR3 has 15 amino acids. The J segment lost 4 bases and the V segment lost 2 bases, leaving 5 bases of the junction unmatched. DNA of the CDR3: TGTGCCAGCAGCGTGGATGGACAGGGCGGAAACACCATATATTTT. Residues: CASSVDGQGGNTIYF.

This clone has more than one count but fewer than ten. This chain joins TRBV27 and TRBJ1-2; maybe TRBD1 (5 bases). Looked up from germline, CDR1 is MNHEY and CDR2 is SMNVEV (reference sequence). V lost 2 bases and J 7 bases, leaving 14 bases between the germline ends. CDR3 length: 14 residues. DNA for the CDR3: TGTGCCAGCAGTTTACATCAGGGTTCTCGTGGCTACACCTTC. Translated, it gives CASSLHQGSRGYTF.

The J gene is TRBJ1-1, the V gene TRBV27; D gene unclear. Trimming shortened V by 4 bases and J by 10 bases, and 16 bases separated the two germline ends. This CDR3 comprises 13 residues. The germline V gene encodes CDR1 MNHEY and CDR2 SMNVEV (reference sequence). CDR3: CASSYDGGRGAFF. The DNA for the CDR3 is TGTGCCAGCAGTTATGACGGAGGGCGAGGAGCTTTCTTT.

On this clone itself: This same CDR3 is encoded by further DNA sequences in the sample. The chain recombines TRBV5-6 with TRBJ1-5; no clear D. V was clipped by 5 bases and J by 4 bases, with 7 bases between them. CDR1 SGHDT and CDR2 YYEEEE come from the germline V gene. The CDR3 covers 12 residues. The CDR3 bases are TGTGCCAGCAGTCTGGCTAATCAGCCCCAGCATTTT. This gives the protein CASSLANQPQHF. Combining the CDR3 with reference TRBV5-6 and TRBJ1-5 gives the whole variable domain DAGVTQSPTHLIKTRGQQVTLRCSPKSGHDTVSWYQQALGQGPQFIFQYYEEEERQRGNFPDRFSGHQFPNYSSELNVNALLLGDSALYLCASSLANQPQHFGDGTRLSIL.

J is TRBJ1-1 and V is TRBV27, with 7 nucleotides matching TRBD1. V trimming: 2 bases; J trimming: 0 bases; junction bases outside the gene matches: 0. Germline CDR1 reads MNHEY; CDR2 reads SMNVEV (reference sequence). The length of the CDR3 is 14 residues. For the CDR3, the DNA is TGTGCCAGCAGTTTAGGACAGGTGAACACTGAAGCTTTCTTT. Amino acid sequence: CASSLGQVNTEAFF.

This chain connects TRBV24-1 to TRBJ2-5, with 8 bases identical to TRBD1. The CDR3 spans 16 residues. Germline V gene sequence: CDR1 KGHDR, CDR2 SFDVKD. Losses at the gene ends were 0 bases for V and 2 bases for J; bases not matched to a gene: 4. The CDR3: CATSDLGQGAQETQYF. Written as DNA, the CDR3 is TGTGCCACCAGTGATTTGGGGCAGGGGGCACAAGAGACCCAGTACTTC.

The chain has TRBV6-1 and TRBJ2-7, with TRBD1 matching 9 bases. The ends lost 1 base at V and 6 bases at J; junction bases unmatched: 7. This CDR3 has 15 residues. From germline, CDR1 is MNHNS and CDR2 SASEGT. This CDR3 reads CASSEEGQGSREQYF. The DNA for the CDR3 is TGTGCCAGCAGTGAAGAGGGACAGGGCTCACGCGAGCAGTACTTC.

CDR3 sequence: CASRPPSGGASTNYEQYF. DNA for the CDR3: TGTGCCAGCAGGCCTCCTAGTGGGGGCGCGTCTACTAACTACGAGCAGTACTTC. This rearrangement joins TRBV28 to TRBJ2-7, with a tentative D call TRBD1 (6 bases). With 6 bases removed from V and 3 bases from J, the gap between germline ends came to 27 bases. Germline V CDR1 and CDR2: MDHEN, SYDVKM. This CDR3 is built from 18 residues.

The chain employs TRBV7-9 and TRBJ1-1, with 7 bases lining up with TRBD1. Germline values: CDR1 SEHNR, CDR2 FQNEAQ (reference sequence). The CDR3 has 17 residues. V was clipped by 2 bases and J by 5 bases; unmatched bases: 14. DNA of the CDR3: TGTGCCAGCAGCTTACCCGACCTACAGGGGCTTTCGACTGAAGCTTTCTTT. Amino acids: CASSLPDLQGLSTEAFF.

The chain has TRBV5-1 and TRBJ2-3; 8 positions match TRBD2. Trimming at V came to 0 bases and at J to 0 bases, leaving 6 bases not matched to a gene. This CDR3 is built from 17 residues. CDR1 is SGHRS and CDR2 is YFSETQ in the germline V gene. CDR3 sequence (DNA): TGCGCCAGCAGCTTGGCAACGGGGGGGATTAGCACAGATACGCAGTATTTT. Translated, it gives CASSLATGGISTDTQYF.

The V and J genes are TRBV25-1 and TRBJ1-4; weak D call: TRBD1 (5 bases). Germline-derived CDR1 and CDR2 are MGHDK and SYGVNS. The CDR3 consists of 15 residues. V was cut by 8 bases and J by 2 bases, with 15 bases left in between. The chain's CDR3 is CASAAPGGTNEKLFF. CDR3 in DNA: TGTGCCAGCGCCGCCCCGGGGGGTACTAATGAAAAACTGTTTTTT.

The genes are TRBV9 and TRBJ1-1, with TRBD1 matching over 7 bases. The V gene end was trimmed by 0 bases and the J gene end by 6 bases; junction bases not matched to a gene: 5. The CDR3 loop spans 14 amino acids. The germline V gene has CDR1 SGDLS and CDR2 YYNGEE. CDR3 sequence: CASSVVGTASEAFF. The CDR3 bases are TGTGCCAGCAGCGTAGTAGGGACAGCCTCTGAAGCTTTCTTT. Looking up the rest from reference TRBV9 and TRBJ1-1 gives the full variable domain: DSGVTQTPKHLITATGQRVTLRCSPRSGDLSVYWYQQSLDQGLQFLIQYYNGEERAKGNILERFSAQQFPDLHSELNLSSLELGDSALYFCASSVVGTASEAFFGQGTRLTVV.

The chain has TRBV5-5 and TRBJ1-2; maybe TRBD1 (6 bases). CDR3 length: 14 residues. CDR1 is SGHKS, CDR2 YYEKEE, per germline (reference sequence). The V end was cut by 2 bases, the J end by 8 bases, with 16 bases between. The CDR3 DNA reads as TGTGCCAGCAGCTTAGATAACAGGGTCGGCGGCTACACCTTC. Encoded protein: CASSLDNRVGGYTF.

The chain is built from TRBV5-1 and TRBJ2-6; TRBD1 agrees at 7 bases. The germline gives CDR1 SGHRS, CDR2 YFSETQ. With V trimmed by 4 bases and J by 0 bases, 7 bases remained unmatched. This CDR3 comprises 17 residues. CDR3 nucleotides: TGCGCCAGCAGCCGGGACAGTTTTAGCTCTGGGGCCAACGTCCTGACTTTC. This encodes CASSRDSFSSGANVLTF. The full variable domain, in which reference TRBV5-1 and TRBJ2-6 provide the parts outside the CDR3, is KAGVTQTPRYLIKTRGQQVTLSCSPISGHRSVSWYQQTPGQGLQFLFEYFSETQRNKGNFPGRFSGRQFSNSRSEMNVSTLELGDSALYLCASSRDSFSSGANVLTFGAGSRLTVL.

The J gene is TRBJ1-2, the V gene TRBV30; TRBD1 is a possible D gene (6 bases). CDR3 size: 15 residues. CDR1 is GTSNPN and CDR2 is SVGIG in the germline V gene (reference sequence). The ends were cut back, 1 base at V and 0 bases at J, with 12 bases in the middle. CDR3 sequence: CAWSDHREANYGYTF. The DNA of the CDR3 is TGTGCCTGGAGTGATCACAGGGAAGCTAACTATGGCTACACCTTC.

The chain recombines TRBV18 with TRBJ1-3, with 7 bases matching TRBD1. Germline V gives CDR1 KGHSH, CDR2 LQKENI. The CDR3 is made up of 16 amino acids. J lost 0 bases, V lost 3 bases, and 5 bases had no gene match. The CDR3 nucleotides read TGTGCCAGCTCACCGAAGACAGGGCTCTCTGGAAACACCATATATTTT. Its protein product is CASSPKTGLSGNTIYF. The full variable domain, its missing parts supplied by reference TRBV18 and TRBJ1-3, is NAGVMQNPRHLVRRRGQEARLRCSPMKGHSHVYWYRQLPEEGLKFMVYLQKENIIDESGMPKERFSAEFPKEGPSILRIQQVVRGDSAAYFCASSPKTGLSGNTIYFGEGSWLTVV.

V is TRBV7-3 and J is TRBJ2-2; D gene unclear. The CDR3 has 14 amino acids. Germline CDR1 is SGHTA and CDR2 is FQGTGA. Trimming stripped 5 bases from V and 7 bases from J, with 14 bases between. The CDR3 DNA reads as TGTGCCAGCAGCCCCCCGTTTCAGGACGGGGAGCTGTTTTTT. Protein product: CASSPPFQDGELFF.

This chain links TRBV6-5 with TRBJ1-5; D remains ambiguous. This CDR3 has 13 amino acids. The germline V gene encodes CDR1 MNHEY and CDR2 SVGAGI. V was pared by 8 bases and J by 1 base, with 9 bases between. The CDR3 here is CASQTLSNQPQHF. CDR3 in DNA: TGTGCCAGCCAGACTCTGAGCAATCAGCCCCAGCATTTT.

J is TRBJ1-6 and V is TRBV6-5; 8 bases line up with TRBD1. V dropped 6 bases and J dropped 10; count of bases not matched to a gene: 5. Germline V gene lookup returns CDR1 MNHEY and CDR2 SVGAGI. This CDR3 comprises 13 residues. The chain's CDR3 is CASSQRDRSPLHF. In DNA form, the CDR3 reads TGTGCCAGCAGCCAACGGGACAGGTCACCCCTCCACTTT.